A single TCR beta chain is shown here with its context. This entry belongs to a study of control samples from healthy donors and cancer patients. The CDR3 is made up of 15 amino acids. V was clipped by 5 bases and J by 3 bases; unmatched bases: 7. CDR1 is SGHTA, CDR2 FQGNSA, per germline. Sequencing used immunoSEQ multiplex PCR; TCRdb keeps in-frame clones, though not all of them. The data contain approximately 130,000 clones, more than 70% of them singletons. The source is a man aged 60 to 75 in good health. The genes are TRBV7-2 and TRBJ1-2, with 9 bases identical to TRBD1. Specimen: blood. The CDR3 is CASSAAQGAYYGYTF. CDR3 DNA sequence: TGTGCCAGCAGCGCAGCACAGGGGGCGTACTATGGCTACACCTTC.